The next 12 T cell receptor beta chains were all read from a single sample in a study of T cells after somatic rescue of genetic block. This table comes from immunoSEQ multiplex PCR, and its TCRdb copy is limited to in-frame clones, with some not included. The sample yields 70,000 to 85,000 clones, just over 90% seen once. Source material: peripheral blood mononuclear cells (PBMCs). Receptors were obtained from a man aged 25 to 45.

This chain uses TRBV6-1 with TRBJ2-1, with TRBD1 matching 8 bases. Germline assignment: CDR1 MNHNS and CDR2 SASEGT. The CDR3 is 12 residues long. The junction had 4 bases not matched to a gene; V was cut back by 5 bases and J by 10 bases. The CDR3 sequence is CASSRTGWEQFF. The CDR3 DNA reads TGTGCCAGCAGTCGGACAGGGTGGGAGCAGTTCTTC.

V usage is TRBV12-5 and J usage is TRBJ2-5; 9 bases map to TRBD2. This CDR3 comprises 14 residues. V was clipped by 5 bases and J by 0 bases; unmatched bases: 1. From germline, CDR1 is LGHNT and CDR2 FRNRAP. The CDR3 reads CASGAGGYQETQYF. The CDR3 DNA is TGTGCTAGTGGTGCGGGGGGGTACCAAGAGACCCAGTACTTC. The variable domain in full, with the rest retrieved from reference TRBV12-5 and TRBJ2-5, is DARVTQTPRHKVTEMGQEVTMRCQPILGHNTVFWYRQTMMQGLELLAYFRNRAPLDDSGMPKDRFSAEMPDATLATLKIQPSEPRDSAVYFCASGAGGYQETQYFGPGTRLLVL.

The CDR3 nucleotides read TGCGCCAGCAAGGTGGGAGTGGGGTCCTACGAGCAGTACTTC. It encodes CASKVGVGSYEQYF. The chain is built from TRBV5-1 and TRBJ2-7; possible D gene TRBD2, 5 bases. Trimming took off 6 bases at V and 1 base at J, with 14 bases between the two ends. The V gene's germline CDR1 is SGHRS and CDR2 YFSETQ. The CDR3 is 14 amino acids.

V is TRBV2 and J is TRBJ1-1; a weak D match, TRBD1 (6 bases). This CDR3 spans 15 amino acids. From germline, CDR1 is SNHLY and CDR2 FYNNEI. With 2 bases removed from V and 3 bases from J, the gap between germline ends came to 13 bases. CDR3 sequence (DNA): TGTGCCAGCAGTGAACAAATGGGGGCGGACACTGAAGCTTTCTTT. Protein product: CASSEQMGADTEAFF.

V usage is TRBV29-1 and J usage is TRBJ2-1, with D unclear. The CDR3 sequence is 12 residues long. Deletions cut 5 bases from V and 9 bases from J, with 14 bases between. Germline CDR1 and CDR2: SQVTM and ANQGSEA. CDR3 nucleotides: TGCAGCGTTCGCCTAGACGTAGGTGAGCAGTTCTTC. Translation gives CSVRLDVGEQFF.

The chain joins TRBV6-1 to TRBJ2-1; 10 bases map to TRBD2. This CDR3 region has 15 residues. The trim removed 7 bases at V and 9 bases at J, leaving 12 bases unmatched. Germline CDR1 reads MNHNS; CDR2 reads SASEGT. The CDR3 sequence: CASTLPSGGASEQFF. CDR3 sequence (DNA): TGTGCCAGCACCCTACCCAGCGGGGGGGCCTCTGAGCAGTTCTTC.

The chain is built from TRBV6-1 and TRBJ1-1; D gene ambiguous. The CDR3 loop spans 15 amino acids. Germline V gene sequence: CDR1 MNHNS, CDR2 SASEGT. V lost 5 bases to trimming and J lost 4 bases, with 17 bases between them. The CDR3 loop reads CASSFWMAEGTEAFF. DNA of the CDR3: TGTGCCAGCAGTTTCTGGATGGCCGAGGGCACTGAAGCTTTCTTT.

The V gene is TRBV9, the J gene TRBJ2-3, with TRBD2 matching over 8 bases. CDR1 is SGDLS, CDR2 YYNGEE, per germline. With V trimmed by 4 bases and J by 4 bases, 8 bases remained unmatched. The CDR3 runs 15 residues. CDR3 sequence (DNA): TGTGCCAGCAGCCACCCAGCGGGGGCCCCAGATACGCAGTATTTT. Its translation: CASSHPAGAPDTQYF.

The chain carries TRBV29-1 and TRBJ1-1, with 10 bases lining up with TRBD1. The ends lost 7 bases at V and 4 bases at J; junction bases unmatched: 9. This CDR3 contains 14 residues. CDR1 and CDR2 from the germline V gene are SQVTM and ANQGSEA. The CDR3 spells CSAKIGTGVTEAFF. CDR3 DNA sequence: TGCAGCGCGAAAATCGGGACAGGGGTCACTGAAGCTTTCTTT. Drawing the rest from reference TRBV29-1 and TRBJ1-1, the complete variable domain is SAVISQKPSRDICQRGTSLTIQCQVDSQVTMMFWYRQQPGQSLTLIATANQGSEATYESGFVIDKFPISRPNLTFSTLTVSNMSPEDSSIYLCSAKIGTGVTEAFFGQGTRLTVV.

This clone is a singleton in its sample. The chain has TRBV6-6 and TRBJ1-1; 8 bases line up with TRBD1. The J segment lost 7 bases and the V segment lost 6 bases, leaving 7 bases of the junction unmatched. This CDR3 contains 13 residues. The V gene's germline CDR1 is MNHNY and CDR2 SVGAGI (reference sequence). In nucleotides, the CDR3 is TGTGCCAGCAGGAATTCAGGGGGCGATGAAGCTTTCTTT. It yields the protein CASRNSGGDEAFF.

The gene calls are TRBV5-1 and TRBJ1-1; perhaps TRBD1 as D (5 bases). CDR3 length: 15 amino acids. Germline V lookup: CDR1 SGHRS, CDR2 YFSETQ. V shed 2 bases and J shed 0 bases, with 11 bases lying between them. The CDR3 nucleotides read TGCGCCAGCAGCTTCCAGGGAAGAATGAACACTGAAGCTTTCTTT. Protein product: CASSFQGRMNTEAFF.

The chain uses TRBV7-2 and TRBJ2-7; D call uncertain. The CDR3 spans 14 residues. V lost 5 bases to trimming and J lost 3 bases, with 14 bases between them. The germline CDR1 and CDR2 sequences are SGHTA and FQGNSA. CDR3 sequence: CASSGSGSDYEQYF. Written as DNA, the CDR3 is TGTGCCAGCAGCGGCAGTGGGTCTGACTACGAGCAGTACTTC. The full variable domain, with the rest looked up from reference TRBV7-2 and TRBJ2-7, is GAGVSQSPSNKVTEKGKDVELRCDPISGHTALYWYRQSLGQGLEFLIYFQGNSAPDKSGLPSDRFSAERTGGSVSTLTIQRTQQEDSAVYLCASSGSGSDYEQYFGPGTRLTVT.